The present TCR beta chain was sequenced within a study of T-cell memory formation after mild COVID-19. Overall study: Largely, TCR clusters stayed within a single donor. Study findings and constraints: CD4+ contracting clones were found mainly in CM and EM, and CD8+ ones in EMRA. Some clones that responded turned up in pre-infection memory, which suggests that cross-reactive memory joined in.

This clonotype was counted only a few times. Antigen: not known. TCR alpha and TCR beta cDNA libraries carrying sample barcodes and UMIs came from 5'RACE with constant-segment primers. TCRdb recomputed calls from the 5' RACE reads with MiXCR, one row per CDR3 protein. The sample lists about 210,000 distinct CDR3 sequences, 25% to 35% occurring once. The receptor's source is an adult woman who had mild COVID-19 (a few samples of this study predate the infection). Cell type and time point are not known. The specimen sequenced was PBMCs or a T cell subset sorted from them (not recorded which).

The CDR3 region has the DNA TGTGCCAGCAGCTTAGTCCCGGGTGTCGGGTACGAGCAGTACTTC. It yields the protein CASSLVPGVGYEQYF. The rearrangement uses TRBV7-6 and TRBJ2-7; no clear D gene. The CDR3 is made up of 15 amino acids. The germline CDR1 and CDR2 sequences are SGHVS and FNYEAQ. V was cut by 1 base and J by 4 bases, with 14 bases left in between.